Listed below are T cell receptor beta chains from one sample, sequenced in a study of T cells in Graves' hyperthyroidism and ophthalmopathy. Each CDR3 protein gets one entry after TCRdb re-called the multiplex PCR reads with MiXCR. Found here are 700,000 or so distinct CDR3 sequences, approximately 16% of them singletons; the top ten hold around 8%. The sample comprised blood. The receptor set was obtained from a man aged 18 to 29 with Graves' hyperthyroidism. The CDR3 runs from the conserved cysteine through the conserved F or W. Each record gives: CDR3 DNA, CDR3 protein, V gene, J gene, clone size, D gene. A D gene is named only where the DNA matches it firmly. The size of a clone is reported for some rows only, either as once, few or many, or as a class for expanded clones.

TGTGCCAGCGGGACTAGCGGTTACAATGAGCAGTTCTTC,CASGTSGYNEQFF,TRBV28,TRBJ2-1,many,TRBD2
TGTGCCAGCAGCTTAGAACTAGCGGGAGAGAGGGAGCAGTACTTC,CASSLELAGEREQYF,TRBV7-9,TRBJ2-7,-,TRBD2
TGTGCCACCAGTGCAACGGCGGCGAGCTCCTACAATGAGCAGTTCTTC,CATSATAASSYNEQFF,TRBV24-1,TRBJ2-1,few,-
TGTGCCTGGGGCGTACAACCGAACACTGAAGCTTTCTTT,CAWGVQPNTEAFF,TRBV30,TRBJ1-1,few,-
TGTGCCAGCCGGGCAGGGGGACATGAAGCTTTCTTT,CASRAGGHEAFF,TRBV28,TRBJ1-1,-,TRBD1
TGTGCCAGCAGCAGCCAGGCCAGGAGTCCGACTAGCGGGAGGGCCGATGAGCAGTTCTTC,CASSSQARSPTSGRADEQFF,TRBV7-3,TRBJ2-1,-,TRBD2
TGTGCCAGCAGCTATACAGGGCCGAACACTGAAGCTTTCTTT,CASSYTGPNTEAFF,TRBV7-9,TRBJ1-1,-,-
TGTGCCAGCAGCTTAGCCGGGACTAGCGGGCCCCAAGAGACCCAGTACTTC,CASSLAGTSGPQETQYF,TRBV7-8,TRBJ2-5,many,TRBD2
TGTGCCAGCAGAGGGGGGGCCGGGCCTCAGCCCCAGCATTTT,CASRGGAGPQPQHF,TRBV27,TRBJ1-5,few,-
TGTGCCAGCAGCTCCGGGACTAGCGGGAGGAGGTTGGAGTTCTTC,CASSSGTSGRRLEFF,TRBV7-9,TRBJ2-1,-,TRBD2
TGTGCCAGCAGCTTTCGGGACTCCGGTCAGCCCCAGCATTTT,CASSFRDSGQPQHF,TRBV27,TRBJ1-5,-,-
TGTGCCAGCAGCCAGACTAGCGGGAGGGCATATGAGCAGTTCTTC,CASSQTSGRAYEQFF,TRBV14,TRBJ2-1,-,TRBD2
TGTGCCAGCAGCCAAGCTCGTACTAGCGGTTCCTCCTACGAGCAGTACTTC,CASSQARTSGSSYEQYF,TRBV3-1,TRBJ2-7,-,TRBD2
TGTGCCAGCAGCTTAACGTCGAAATGGGGGCAGAACACTGAAGCTTTCTTT,CASSLTSKWGQNTEAFF,TRBV7-3,TRBJ1-1,many,-
TGTGCCAGCAGTTCAGCGGGGAGGAGGGTCGATACGCAGTATTTT,CASSSAGRRVDTQYF,TRBV11-3,TRBJ2-3,-,TRBD2
TGCAGTGCTCGACCAGCCTCTGAGTATGGCTACACCTTC,CSARPASEYGYTF,TRBV20-1,TRBJ1-2,-,-
TGTGCCAGCAGTTTCACAGGGGCCTATAGCAATCAGCCCCAGCATTTT,CASSFTGAYSNQPQHF,TRBV28,TRBJ1-5,many,TRBD1
TGCGCCAGCAGCTCGAAGGGCGGACAGGGGGAAGCCTACAATGAGCAGTTCTTC,CASSSKGGQGEAYNEQFF,TRBV4-1,TRBJ2-1,few,TRBD1
TGTGCCTGGAAGTTGGACAGGGTTGGCGCTGAAGCTTTCTTT,CAWKLDRVGAEAFF,TRBV30,TRBJ1-1,-,TRBD1
TGTGCCAGCACCCCGGGACTAGCGGGACCCAGGGAGACCCAGTACTTC,CASTPGLAGPRETQYF,TRBV12-3/TRBV12-4,TRBJ2-5,few,TRBD2
TGTGCCAGCAGCGTAACTTTAGCGGGCAGCTCCTACAATGAGCAGTTCTTC,CASSVTLAGSSYNEQFF,TRBV9,TRBJ2-1,few,TRBD2
TGCAGCGTTGCGGAGGCGGTACCGAACACCGGGGAGCTGTTTTTT,CSVAEAVPNTGELFF,TRBV29-1,TRBJ2-2,-,-
TGTGCCACGAATCGGGCAGGGGGTGCCCACAATGAGCAGTTCTTC,CATNRAGGAHNEQFF,TRBV7-9,TRBJ2-1,-,TRBD1
TGTGCCAGTACGGGGCCGGGACTTAGCTACAATGAGCAGTTCTTC,CASTGPGLSYNEQFF,TRBV19,TRBJ2-1,few,-